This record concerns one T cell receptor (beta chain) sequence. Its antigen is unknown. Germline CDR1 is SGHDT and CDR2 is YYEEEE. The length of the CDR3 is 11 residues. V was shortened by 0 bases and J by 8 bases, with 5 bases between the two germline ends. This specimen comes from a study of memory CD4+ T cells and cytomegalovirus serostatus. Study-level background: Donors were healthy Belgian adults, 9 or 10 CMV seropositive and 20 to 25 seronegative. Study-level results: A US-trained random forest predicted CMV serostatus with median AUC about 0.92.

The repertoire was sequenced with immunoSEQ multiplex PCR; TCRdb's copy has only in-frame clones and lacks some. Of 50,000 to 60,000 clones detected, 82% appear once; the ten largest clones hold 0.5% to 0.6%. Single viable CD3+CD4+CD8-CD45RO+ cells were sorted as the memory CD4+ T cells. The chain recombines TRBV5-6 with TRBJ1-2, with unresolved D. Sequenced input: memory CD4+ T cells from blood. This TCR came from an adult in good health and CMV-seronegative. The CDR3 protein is CASSLVGGYTF. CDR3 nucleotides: TGTGCCAGCAGCTTGGTCGGCGGCTACACCTTC.